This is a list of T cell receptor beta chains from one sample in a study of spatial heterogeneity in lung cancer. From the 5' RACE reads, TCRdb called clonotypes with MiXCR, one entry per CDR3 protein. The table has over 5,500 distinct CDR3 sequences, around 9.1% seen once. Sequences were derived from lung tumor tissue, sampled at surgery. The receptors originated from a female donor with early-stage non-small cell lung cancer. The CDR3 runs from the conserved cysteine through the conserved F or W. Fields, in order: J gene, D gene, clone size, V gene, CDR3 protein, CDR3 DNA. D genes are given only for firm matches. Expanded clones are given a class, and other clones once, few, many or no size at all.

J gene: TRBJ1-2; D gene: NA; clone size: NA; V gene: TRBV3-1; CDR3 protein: CASSQADTGTFYTF; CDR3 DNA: TGTGCCAGCAGCCAAGCCGACACGGGGACCTTCTACACCTTC
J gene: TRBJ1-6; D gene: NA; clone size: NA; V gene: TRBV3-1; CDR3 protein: CASSQGTYSPLHF; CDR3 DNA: TGTGCCAGCAGCCAAGGAACTTATTCACCCCTCCACTTT
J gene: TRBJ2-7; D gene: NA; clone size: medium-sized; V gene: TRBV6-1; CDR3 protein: CASGVYYEQYF; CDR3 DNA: TGTGCCAGCGGGGTATACTACGAGCAGTACTTC
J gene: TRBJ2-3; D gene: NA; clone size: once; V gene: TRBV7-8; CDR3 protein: CASSLEQLFTDTQYF; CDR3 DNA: TGTGCCAGCAGCTTAGAACAGCTATTCACAGATACGCAGTATTTT
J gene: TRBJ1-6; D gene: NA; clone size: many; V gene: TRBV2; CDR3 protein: CATSRGDITSPLHF; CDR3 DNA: TGTGCCACCTCGAGAGGGGACATTACTTCACCCCTCCACTTT
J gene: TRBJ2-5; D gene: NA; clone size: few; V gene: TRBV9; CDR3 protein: CASSVAGIGETQYF; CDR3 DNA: TGTGCCAGCAGCGTAGCCGGGATCGGAGAGACCCAGTACTTC
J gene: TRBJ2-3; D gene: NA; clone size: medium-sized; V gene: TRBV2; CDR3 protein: CASREPQRGDTQYF; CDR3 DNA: TGTGCCAGCAGGGAACCTCAGAGAGGGGATACGCAGTATTTT
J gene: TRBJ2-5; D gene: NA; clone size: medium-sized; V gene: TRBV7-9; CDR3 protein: CASSFSAGVVPETQYF; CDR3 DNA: TGTGCCAGCAGCTTTTCCGCTGGGGTCGTGCCAGAGACCCAGTACTTC
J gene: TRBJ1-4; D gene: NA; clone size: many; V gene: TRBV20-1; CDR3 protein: CSASPPNTEKLFF; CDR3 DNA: TGCAGTGCTAGCCCCCCAAACACAGAAAAACTGTTTTTT
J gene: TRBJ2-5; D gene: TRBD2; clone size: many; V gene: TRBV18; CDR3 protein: CASGLARETQYF; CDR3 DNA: TGTGCCTCAGGACTAGCCCGGGAGACCCAGTACTTC
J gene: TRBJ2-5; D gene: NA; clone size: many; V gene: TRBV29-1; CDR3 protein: CSIRRDQETQYF; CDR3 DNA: TGCAGCATCCGACGGGACCAAGAGACCCAGTACTTC
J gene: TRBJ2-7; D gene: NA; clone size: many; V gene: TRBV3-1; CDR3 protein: CASSQVSGSHEQYF; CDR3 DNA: TGTGCCAGCAGCCAAGTCTCCGGGTCCCACGAGCAGTACTTC
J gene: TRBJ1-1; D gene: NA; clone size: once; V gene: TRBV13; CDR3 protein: CASSPRTVNTEAFF; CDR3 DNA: TGTGCCAGCAGCCCCCGGACAGTGAACACTGAAGCTTTCTTT
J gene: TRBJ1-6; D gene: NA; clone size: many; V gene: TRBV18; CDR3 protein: CASSPSGAINSPLHF; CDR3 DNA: TGTGCCAGCTCACCCTCGGGGGCAATTAATTCACCCCTCCACTTT
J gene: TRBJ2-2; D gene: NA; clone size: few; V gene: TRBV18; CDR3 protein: CASSPGGTKGYTGELFF; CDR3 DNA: TGTGCCAGCTCACCAGGCGGCACAAAGGGATACACCGGGGAGCTGTTTTTT
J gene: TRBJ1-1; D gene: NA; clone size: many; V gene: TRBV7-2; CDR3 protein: CASRPGSGQKNTEAFF; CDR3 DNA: TGTGCCAGCCGGCCAGGGTCCGGACAAAAGAACACTGAAGCTTTCTTT
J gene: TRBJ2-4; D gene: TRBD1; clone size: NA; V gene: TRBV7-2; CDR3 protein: CASSPRTGHSFF; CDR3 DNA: TGTGCCAGCAGCCCCCGGACAGGGCACTCTTTCTTC
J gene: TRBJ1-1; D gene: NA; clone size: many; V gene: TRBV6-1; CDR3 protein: CASSARESWGRGRGTEAFF; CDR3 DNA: TGTGCCAGCAGTGCACGCGAAAGTTGGGGCCGCGGGCGGGGCACTGAAGCTTTCTTT